Listed here are 24 T cell receptor beta chains from one sample, sequenced in a study of siplizumab effects on memory and regulatory T cells. Measured with immunoSEQ multiplex PCR; TCRdb has only the in-frame clones, and not every one. The sample holds over 100,000 clones, just over 90% seen once. The specimen was non-Treg CD4+ T cells sorted from blood. These receptors came from a human donor in good health.

The chain uses TRBV9 and TRBJ2-2, with 8 nucleotides matching TRBD1. V lost 2 bases to trimming and J lost 6 bases; unmatched junction nucleotides: 9. CDR3 length: 16 residues. Germline lookup yields CDR1 SGDLS and CDR2 YYNGEE. The CDR3 loop is CASSVVRGHLAGELFF. DNA for the CDR3: TGTGCCAGCAGCGTTGTCAGGGGGCACTTAGCCGGGGAGCTGTTTTTT.

The chain links TRBV7-8 to TRBJ1-2, with D perhaps matching TRBD1 (6 bases). Trimming removed 6 bases from V and 4 bases from J, with 18 bases in between. The CDR3 consists of 15 residues. The germline CDR1 and CDR2 sequences are SGHVS and FQNEAQ. The CDR3, as DNA: TGTGCCAGCAGTTCCGACAGGAAAACGGTCTATGGCTACACCTTC. This codes for CASSSDRKTVYGYTF.

The gene calls are TRBV7-3 and TRBJ1-3; TRBD1 matches at 8 bases. The trim removed 3 bases at V and 7 bases at J, leaving 20 bases unmatched. Germline CDR1 SGHTA, CDR2 FQGTGA. This CDR3 comprises 19 residues. In nucleotides, the CDR3 is TGTGCCAGCAGCTTTGTCGGGACAGGTCGAGTTACTGTAAGGAACACCATATATTTT. This encodes CASSFVGTGRVTVRNTIYF. Supplemented by reference TRBV7-3 and TRBJ1-3, the full variable domain reads GAGVSQTPSNKVTEKGKYVELRCDPISGHTALYWYRQSLGQGPEFLIYFQGTGAADDSGLPNDRFFAVRPEGSVSTLKIQRTERGDSAVYLCASSFVGTGRVTVRNTIYFGEGSWLTVV.

The chain uses TRBV5-1 and TRBJ2-7; TRBD1 matches at 11 bases. The CDR3 loop spans 15 amino acids. In germline, CDR1 is SGHRS, CDR2 YFSETQ. The trim removed 6 bases at V and 1 base at J, leaving 6 bases unmatched. CDR3 sequence (DNA): TGCGCCAGCACTCTAGGGACAGGGGGTTCCTACGAGCAGTACTTC. Its translation is CASTLGTGGSYEQYF.

This sequence joins TRBV5-4 and TRBJ2-7; D not resolved. Trimming cost V 3 bases and J 2 bases, with 9 bases left between them. CDR1 and CDR2 (germline): SGHNT, YYREEE (reference sequence). The CDR3 extends over 13 amino acids. DNA for the CDR3: TGTGCCAGCAGCTCCGGAATTCCCTACGAGCAGTACTTC. It specifies CASSSGIPYEQYF.

J is TRBJ2-2 and V is TRBV27, with D unresolved. Trimming removed 10 bases from V and 8 bases from J, with 17 bases in between. Germline values: CDR1 MNHEY, CDR2 SMNVEV (reference sequence). This CDR3 is built from 13 residues. Written as DNA, the CDR3 is TGTGCCACCTGCTTAGGTACTGGGGGGGAGCTGTTTTTT. It translates to CATCLGTGGELFF.

The chain recombines TRBV20-1 with TRBJ2-5; D is undetermined. Germline V gene sequence: CDR1 DFQATT, CDR2 SNEGSKA (reference sequence). The V gene lost 4 bases and the J gene lost 4 bases, with 7 bases spanning the gap. This CDR3 contains 11 residues. CDR3 sequence reads: CSATVSETQYF. The CDR3 nucleotides read TGCAGTGCTACGGTCTCAGAGACCCAGTACTTC.

The chain employs TRBV2 and TRBJ1-6; D is unclear. The V gene's germline CDR1 is SNHLY and CDR2 FYNNEI. V was clipped by 2 bases and J by 7 bases, with 6 bases between them. The length of the CDR3 is 13 residues. The CDR3 DNA reads as TGTGCCAGCAGTGAAAATGGGAATTCACCCCTCCACTTT. This sequence encodes CASSENGNSPLHF.

This chain links TRBV5-1 with TRBJ2-7; TRBD1 is a possible D gene (5 bases). Germline CDR1 and CDR2: SGHRS and YFSETQ. The CDR3 sequence is 12 residues long. The V and J ends lost 5 bases and 1 base respectively, with 7 bases between them. The CDR3 spells CASSDSSYEQYF. The CDR3 nucleotides are TGCGCCAGCAGTGACAGTTCCTACGAGCAGTACTTC.

The chain is built from TRBV6-6 and TRBJ2-3, with D perhaps given as TRBD1 or TRBD2 (5 bases each). Trimming took 6 bases from V and 0 from J, leaving 16 bases between them. The CDR3 loop spans 16 amino acids. CDR1 is MNHNY and CDR2 is SVGAGI in the germline V gene (reference sequence). CDR3 in amino acids: CASSFPGPKSTDTQYF. CDR3 nucleotide sequence: TGTGCCAGCAGCTTTCCGGGACCAAAAAGCACAGATACGCAGTATTTT.

The gene calls are TRBV7-2 and TRBJ2-1; 11 bases align to TRBD2. With V trimmed by 1 base and J by 2 bases, 1 base remained unmatched. The CDR3 contains 16 residues. Germline V gives CDR1 SGHTA, CDR2 FQGNSA. The CDR3 sequence is CASSLGTSGPYNEQFF. The CDR3 DNA follows: TGTGCCAGCAGCTTAGGGACTAGCGGGCCCTACAATGAGCAGTTCTTC.

This chain uses TRBV5-4 with TRBJ2-3, with D hard to call. V lost 1 base, J lost 3 bases, and 6 bases lay in between. This CDR3 comprises 13 residues. Germline V gene data show CDR1 as SGHNT and CDR2 as YYREEE (reference sequence). The CDR3 nucleotides read TGTGCCAGCAGCTTGTCCACTACAGATACGCAGTATTTT. It specifies CASSLSTTDTQYF.

The chain links TRBV6-6 to TRBJ2-6; D remains unclear. The CDR3 length is 15 residues. V was cut by 9 bases and J by 0 bases, with 12 bases left in between. The V gene's germline CDR1 is MNHNY and CDR2 SVGAGI (reference sequence). CDR3 in amino acids: CASTRSDSGANVLTF. The CDR3 coding sequence is TGTGCCAGTACTCGAAGCGACTCTGGGGCCAACGTCCTGACTTTC.

This clone was seen only once. This chain joins TRBV19 and TRBJ1-3; TRBD1 agrees at 11 bases. The CDR3 runs 15 residues. Germline V lookup: CDR1 LNHDA, CDR2 SQIVND (reference sequence). Trimming cost V 4 bases and J 7 bases; bases outside gene matches: 6. CDR3 sequence (DNA): TGTGCCAGTAGTAGCGACCGGGACAGGGGGAACACCATATATTTT. It is translated as CASSSDRDRGNTIYF.

The V call is TRBV5-5, the J call TRBJ1-3; D is unresolved. V shed 6 bases and J shed 0 bases, with 16 bases lying between them. This CDR3 region has 16 residues. Germline CDR1 SGHKS, CDR2 YYEKEE (reference sequence). The CDR3 reads CASTSGTAGSGNTIYF. CDR3 sequence (DNA): TGTGCCAGCACCTCAGGTACCGCGGGCTCTGGAAACACCATATATTTT.

The rearrangement joins TRBV19 to TRBJ1-6, with 9 bases aligning to TRBD1. The CDR3 spans 15 residues. Germline CDR1 is LNHDA and CDR2 is SQIVND (reference sequence). After removal of 4 bases from V and 9 bases from J, the junction contained 7 bases not matched to a gene. CDR3 coding DNA: TGTGCCAGTAGTAGCGGGACAGGGATAAGTTCACCCCTCCACTTT. Residues: CASSSGTGISSPLHF.

The genes are TRBV18 and TRBJ2-7; D possibly corresponds to TRBD1 (6 bases). The CDR3 runs to 13 residues. V lost 8 bases, J lost 6 bases, and 17 bases lay in between. In germline, CDR1 is KGHSH, CDR2 LQKENI. The CDR3 sequence is CASRQGQAGEQYF. The CDR3 DNA reads as TGTGCCAGCCGTCAGGGGCAGGCGGGCGAGCAGTACTTC.

This chain links TRBV10-3 with TRBJ1-5; D ambiguous. CDR3 size: 16 residues. Trimming removed 3 bases from V and 7 bases from J, with 19 bases in between. CDR1 and CDR2 from the germline V gene are ENHRY and SYGVKD. The CDR3 region has the DNA TGTGCCATCAGTGACGAGGCCGGGGTTAGTCGGCAGCCCCAGCATTTT. Amino acid sequence: CAISDEAGVSRQPQHF.

The chain joins TRBV7-9 to TRBJ1-2; no definite D call. The CDR3 runs 17 residues. Trimming shortened V by 2 bases and J by 0 bases, and 16 bases separated the two germline ends. The V gene's germline CDR1 is SEHNR and CDR2 FQNEAQ (reference sequence). The CDR3 bases are TGTGCCAGCAGCTTACAAGAGCTACAACAGTCTAACTATGGCTACACCTTC. It translates to CASSLQELQQSNYGYTF.

The J gene is TRBJ2-6, the V gene TRBV30; D is unresolved. Germline CDR1 and CDR2: GTSNPN and SVGIG (reference sequence). The V gene lost 0 bases and the J gene lost 0 bases, with 12 bases spanning the gap. The CDR3 is 17 residues long. CDR3 region: CAWSVLRSSSGANVLTF. The DNA of the CDR3 is TGTGCCTGGAGTGTACTTAGGTCCAGCTCTGGGGCCAACGTCCTGACTTTC.

The rearrangement uses TRBV5-5 and TRBJ1-6; D might be TRBD1 (5 bases). CDR1 and CDR2 (germline): SGHKS, YYEKEE (reference sequence). This CDR3 is 15 amino acids long. Trimming pared 2 bases from V and 5 bases from J, leaving 11 bases between. The CDR3 reads CASSFSRDDNSPLHF. The DNA of the CDR3 is TGTGCCAGCAGCTTTAGCAGGGACGATAATTCACCCCTCCACTTT.

This clone was counted a few times. The chain recombines TRBV6-5 with TRBJ1-2; D gene unclear. This CDR3 comprises 13 residues. From germline, CDR1 is MNHEY and CDR2 SVGAGI. Trimming cost V 7 bases and J 2 bases, with 11 bases left between them. DNA for the CDR3: TGTGCCAGCATCCAACCGGGGAACTATGGCTACACCTTC. Residues: CASIQPGNYGYTF.

The V gene is TRBV10-3, the J gene TRBJ1-3; TRBD1 agrees at 10 bases. V was pared by 6 bases and J by 0 bases, with 2 bases of the junction left unmatched. In germline, CDR1 is ENHRY, CDR2 SYGVKD. The length of the CDR3 is 15 residues. Here the CDR3 reads CAIRGQGYSGNTIYF. The CDR3 DNA reads TGTGCCATCAGGGGACAGGGGTACTCTGGAAACACCATATATTTT.

This chain links TRBV30 with TRBJ1-4; possible D gene TRBD1, 5 bases. Germline loops: CDR1 GTSNPN, CDR2 SVGIG (reference sequence). Trimming removed 1 base at V and 4 bases at J, with 10 bases between. The CDR3 sequence is 14 residues long. The CDR3 spells CAWSAPGSNEKLFF. Written as DNA, the CDR3 is TGTGCCTGGAGTGCACCAGGGAGTAATGAAAAACTGTTTTTT. Full variable domain (outside the CDR3, taken from reference TRBV30 and TRBJ1-4): SQTIHQWPATLVQPVGSPLSLECTVEGTSNPNLYWYRQAAGRGLQLLFYSVGIGQISSEVPQNLSASRPQDRQFILSSKKLLLSDSGFYLCAWSAPGSNEKLFFGSGTQLSVL.